This record concerns one T cell receptor (beta chain) sequence. The antigen is unknown. Some clones are missing from TCRdb's copy, which holds only in-frame ones; the method was immunoSEQ multiplex PCR. The sample consists of 85,000 to 120,000 clones, almost 85% of them appearing once. These data come from a study of T cell responses to AZD1222 COVID-19 vaccine. Study-wide findings and caveats: No day 14 peak samples; only post-peak repertoires were characterized.

This TCR came from an adult in good health. The source material was peripheral blood, sampled on day 0 of AZD1222 vaccination.

The CDR3 region has the DNA TGCGCCAGCAGTGACTCCGCATACCGGGGCGATACGCAGTATTTT. Translating gives CASSDSAYRGDTQYF. The J gene is TRBJ2-3, the V gene TRBV10-1; D might be TRBD1 or TRBD2, each matching 5 bases. The CDR3 is 15 residues long. CDR1 and CDR2 (germline): WNHNN, SYGVQD (reference sequence). Trimming took 3 bases from V and 6 from J, leaving 16 bases between them.